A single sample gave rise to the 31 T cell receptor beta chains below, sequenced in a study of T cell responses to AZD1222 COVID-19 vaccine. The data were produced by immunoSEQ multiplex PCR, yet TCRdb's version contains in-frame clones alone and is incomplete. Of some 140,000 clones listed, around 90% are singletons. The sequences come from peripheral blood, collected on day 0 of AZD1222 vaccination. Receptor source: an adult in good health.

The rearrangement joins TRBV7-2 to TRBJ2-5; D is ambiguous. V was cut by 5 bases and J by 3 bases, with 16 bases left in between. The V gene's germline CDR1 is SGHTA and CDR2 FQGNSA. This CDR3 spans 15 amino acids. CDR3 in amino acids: CASSRVGRREETQYF. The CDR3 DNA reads TGTGCCAGCAGCCGGGTGGGCAGGAGAGAAGAGACCCAGTACTTC.

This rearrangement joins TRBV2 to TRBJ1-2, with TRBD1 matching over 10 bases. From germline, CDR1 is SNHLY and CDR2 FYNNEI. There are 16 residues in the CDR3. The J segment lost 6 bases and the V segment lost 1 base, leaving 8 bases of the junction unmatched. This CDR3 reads CASSEVGQGGINGYTF. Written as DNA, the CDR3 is TGTGCCAGCAGTGAAGTAGGACAGGGGGGGATAAATGGCTACACCTTC.

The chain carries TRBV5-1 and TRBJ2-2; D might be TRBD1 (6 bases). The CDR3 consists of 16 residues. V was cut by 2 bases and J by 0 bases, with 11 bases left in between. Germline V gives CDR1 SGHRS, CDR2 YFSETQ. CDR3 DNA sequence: TGCGCCAGCAGCTTAGCAGGGGTGGCGAACACCGGGGAGCTGTTTTTT. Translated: CASSLAGVANTGELFF. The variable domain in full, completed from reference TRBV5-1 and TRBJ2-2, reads KAGVTQTPRYLIKTRGQQVTLSCSPISGHRSVSWYQQTPGQGLQFLFEYFSETQRNKGNFPGRFSGRQFSNSRSEMNVSTLELGDSALYLCASSLAGVANTGELFFGEGSRLTVL.

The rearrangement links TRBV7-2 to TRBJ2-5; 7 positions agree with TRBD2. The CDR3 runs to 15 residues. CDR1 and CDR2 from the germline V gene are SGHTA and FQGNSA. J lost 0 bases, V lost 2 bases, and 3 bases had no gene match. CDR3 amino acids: CASSLLRGNQETQYF. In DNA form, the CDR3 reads TGTGCCAGCAGCTTATTGCGGGGGAACCAAGAGACCCAGTACTTC. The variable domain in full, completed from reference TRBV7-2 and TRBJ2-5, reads GAGVSQSPSNKVTEKGKDVELRCDPISGHTALYWYRQSLGQGLEFLIYFQGNSAPDKSGLPSDRFSAERTGGSVSTLTIQRTQQEDSAVYLCASSLLRGNQETQYFGPGTRLLVL.

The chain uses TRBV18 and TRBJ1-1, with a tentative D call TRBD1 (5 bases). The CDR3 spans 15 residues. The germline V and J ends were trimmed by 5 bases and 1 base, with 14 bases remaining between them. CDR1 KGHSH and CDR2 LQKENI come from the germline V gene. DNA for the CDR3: TGTGCCAGCTCAGCCAACGGGGACCCGAACACTGAAGCTTTCTTT. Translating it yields CASSANGDPNTEAFF.

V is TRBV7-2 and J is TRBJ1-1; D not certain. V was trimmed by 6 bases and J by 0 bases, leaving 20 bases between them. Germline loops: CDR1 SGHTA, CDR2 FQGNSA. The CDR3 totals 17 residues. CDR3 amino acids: CASSLTPWQTLNTEAFF. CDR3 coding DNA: TGTGCCAGCAGTTTAACCCCCTGGCAGACCTTGAACACTGAAGCTTTCTTT.

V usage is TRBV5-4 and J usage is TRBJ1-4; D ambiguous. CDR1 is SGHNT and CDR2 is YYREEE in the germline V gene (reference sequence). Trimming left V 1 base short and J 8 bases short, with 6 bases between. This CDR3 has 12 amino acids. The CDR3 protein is CASSLRGEKLFF. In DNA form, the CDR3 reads TGTGCCAGCAGCTTGCGGGGAGAAAAACTGTTTTTT.

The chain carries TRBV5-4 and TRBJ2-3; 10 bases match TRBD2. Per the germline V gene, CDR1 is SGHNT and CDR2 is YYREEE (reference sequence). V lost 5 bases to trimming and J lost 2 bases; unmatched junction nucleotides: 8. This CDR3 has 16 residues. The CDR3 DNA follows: TGTGCCAGCAGAGGGATGAGCGGGGGGGCCACAGATACGCAGTATTTT. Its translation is CASRGMSGGATDTQYF.

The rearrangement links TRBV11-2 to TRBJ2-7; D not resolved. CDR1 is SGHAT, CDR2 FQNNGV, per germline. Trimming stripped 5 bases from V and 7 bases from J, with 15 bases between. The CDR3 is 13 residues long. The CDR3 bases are TGTGCCAGCAGCCCGAGCCCCTCTGGGGAGCAGTACTTC. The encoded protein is CASSPSPSGEQYF.

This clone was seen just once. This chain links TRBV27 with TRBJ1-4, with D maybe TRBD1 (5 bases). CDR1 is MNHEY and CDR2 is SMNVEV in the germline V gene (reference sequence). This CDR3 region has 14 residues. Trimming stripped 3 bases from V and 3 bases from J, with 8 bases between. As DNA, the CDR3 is TGTGCCAGCAGTTTGGTAGGGGCTAATGAAAAACTGTTTTTT. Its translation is CASSLVGANEKLFF.

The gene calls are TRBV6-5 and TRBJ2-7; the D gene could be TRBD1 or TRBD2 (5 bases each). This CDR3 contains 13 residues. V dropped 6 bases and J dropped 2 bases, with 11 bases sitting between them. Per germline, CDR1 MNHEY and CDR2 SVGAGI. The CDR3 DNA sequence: TGTGCCAGCAGCGGGGACGTAGCCTACGAGCAGTACTTC. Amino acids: CASSGDVAYEQYF.

CDR3 amino acids: CASSFVGNQPQHF. CDR3 sequence (DNA): TGTGCCAGCAGCTTCGTGGGCAATCAGCCCCAGCATTTT. The rearrangement uses TRBV7-2 and TRBJ1-5; D gene unclear. Germline V gene lookup returns CDR1 SGHTA and CDR2 FQGNSA. V gave up 3 bases and J gave up 2 bases, with 5 bases separating them. There are 13 residues in the CDR3.

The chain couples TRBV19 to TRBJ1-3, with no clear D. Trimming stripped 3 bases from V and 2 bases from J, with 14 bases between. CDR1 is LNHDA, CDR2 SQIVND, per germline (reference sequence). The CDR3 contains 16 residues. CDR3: CASSIPGLTAGNTIYF. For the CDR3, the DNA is TGTGCCAGTAGTATCCCCGGGCTCACAGCTGGAAACACCATATATTTT.

The CDR3 is CASSQGDRNQPQHF. The CDR3 coding sequence is TGCGCCAGCAGCCAAGGTGACAGGAATCAGCCCCAGCATTTT. The J gene is TRBJ1-5, the V gene TRBV4-1; perhaps TRBD1 as D (6 bases). This CDR3 is 14 amino acids long. V lost 1 base and J lost 4, with 8 bases in between. Germline V gene sequence: CDR1 MGHRA, CDR2 YSYEKL.

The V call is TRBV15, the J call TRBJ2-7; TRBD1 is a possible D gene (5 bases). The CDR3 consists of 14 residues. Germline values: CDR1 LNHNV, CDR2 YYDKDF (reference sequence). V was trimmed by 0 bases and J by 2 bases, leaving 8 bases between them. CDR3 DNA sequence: TGTGCCACCAGCAGAGATAGGGGTCCCTACGAGCAGTACTTC. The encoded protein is CATSRDRGPYEQYF.

CDR3 sequence: CASRISGGAVEQFF. CDR3 nucleotides: TGTGCCAGCAGAATTAGCGGGGGGGCAGTTGAGCAGTTCTTC. The chain carries TRBV2 and TRBJ2-1, with 11 bases lining up with TRBD2. CDR1 is SNHLY and CDR2 is FYNNEI in the germline V gene. The CDR3 consists of 14 residues. The J segment lost 9 bases and the V segment lost 6 bases, leaving 7 bases of the junction unmatched.

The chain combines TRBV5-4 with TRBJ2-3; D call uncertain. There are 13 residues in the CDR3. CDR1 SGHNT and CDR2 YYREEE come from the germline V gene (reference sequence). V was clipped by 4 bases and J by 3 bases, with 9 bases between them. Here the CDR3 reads CASSLTVTDTQYF. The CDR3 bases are TGTGCCAGCAGCCTTACAGTGACAGATACGCAGTATTTT.

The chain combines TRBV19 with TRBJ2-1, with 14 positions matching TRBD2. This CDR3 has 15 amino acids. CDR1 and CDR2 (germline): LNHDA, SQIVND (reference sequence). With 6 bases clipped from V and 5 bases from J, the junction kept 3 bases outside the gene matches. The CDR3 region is CASSRLAGGNNEQFF. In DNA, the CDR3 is TGTGCCAGTAGCAGACTAGCGGGGGGGAACAATGAGCAGTTCTTC.

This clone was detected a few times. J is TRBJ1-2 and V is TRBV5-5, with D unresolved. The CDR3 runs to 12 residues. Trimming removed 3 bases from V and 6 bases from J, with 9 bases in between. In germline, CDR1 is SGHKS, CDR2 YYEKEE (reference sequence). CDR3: CASSSSGNGYTF. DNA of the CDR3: TGTGCCAGCAGCTCCTCGGGGAATGGCTACACCTTC.

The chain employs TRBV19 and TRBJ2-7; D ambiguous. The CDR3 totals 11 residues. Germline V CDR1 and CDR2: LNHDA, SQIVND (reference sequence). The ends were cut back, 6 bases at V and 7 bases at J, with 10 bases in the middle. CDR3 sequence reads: CASSDRLEQYF. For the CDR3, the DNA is TGTGCCAGTAGCGATCGCTTGGAGCAGTACTTC. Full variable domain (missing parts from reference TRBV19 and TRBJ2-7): DGGITQSPKYLFRKEGQNVTLSCEQNLNHDAMYWYRQDPGQGLRLIYYSQIVNDFQKGDIAEGYSVSREKKESFPLTVTSAQKNPTAFYLCASSDRLEQYFGPGTRLTVT.

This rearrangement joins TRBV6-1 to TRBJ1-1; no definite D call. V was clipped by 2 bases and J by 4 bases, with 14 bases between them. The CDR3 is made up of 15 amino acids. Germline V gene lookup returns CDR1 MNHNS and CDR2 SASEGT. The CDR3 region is CASSEKVAGGTEAFF. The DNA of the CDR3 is TGTGCCAGCAGTGAAAAGGTCGCAGGAGGCACTGAAGCTTTCTTT.

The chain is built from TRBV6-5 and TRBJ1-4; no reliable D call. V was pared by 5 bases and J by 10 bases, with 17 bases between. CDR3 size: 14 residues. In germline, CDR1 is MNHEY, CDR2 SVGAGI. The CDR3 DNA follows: TGTGCCAGCAGTCTCAGAAGGGAGACCGGAAAACTGTTTTTT. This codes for CASSLRRETGKLFF.

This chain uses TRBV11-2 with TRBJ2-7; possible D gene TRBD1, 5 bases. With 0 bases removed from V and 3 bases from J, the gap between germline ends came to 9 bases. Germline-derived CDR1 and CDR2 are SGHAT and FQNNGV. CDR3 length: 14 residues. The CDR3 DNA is TGTGCCAGCAGCTTAGATAGGGGTATCTACGAGCAGTACTTC. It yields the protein CASSLDRGIYEQYF. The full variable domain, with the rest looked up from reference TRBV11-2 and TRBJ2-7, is EAGVAQSPRYKIIEKRQSVAFWCNPISGHATLYWYQQILGQGPKLLIQFQNNGVVDDSQLPKDRFSAERLKGVDSTLKIQPAKLEDSAVYLCASSLDRGIYEQYFGPGTRLTVT.

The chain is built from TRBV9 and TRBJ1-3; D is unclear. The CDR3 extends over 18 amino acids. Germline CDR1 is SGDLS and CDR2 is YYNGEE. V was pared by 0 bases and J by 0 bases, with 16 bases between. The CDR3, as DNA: TGTGCCAGCAGCGTAGAAGGTTACGTCAGATTCTCTGGAAACACCATATATTTT. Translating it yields CASSVEGYVRFSGNTIYF.

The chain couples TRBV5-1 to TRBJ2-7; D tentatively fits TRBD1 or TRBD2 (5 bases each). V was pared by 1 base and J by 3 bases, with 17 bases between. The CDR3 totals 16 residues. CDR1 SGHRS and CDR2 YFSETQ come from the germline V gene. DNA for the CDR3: TGCGCCAGCAGCTTGTCCTCCGGGGCCGGGGTCTACGAGCAGTACTTC. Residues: CASSLSSGAGVYEQYF.

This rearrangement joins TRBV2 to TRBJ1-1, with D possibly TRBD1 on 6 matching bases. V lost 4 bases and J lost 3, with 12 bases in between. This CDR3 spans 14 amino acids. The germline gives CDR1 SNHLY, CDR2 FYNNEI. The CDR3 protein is CASSARGWDTEAFF. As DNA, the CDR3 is TGTGCCAGCAGTGCCAGGGGTTGGGACACTGAAGCTTTCTTT.

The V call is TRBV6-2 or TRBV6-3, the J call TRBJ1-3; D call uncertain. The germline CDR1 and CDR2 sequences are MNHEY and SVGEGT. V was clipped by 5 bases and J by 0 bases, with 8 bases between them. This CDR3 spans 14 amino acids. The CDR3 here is CASSAMGSGNTIYF. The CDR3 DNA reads TGTGCCAGCAGTGCAATGGGCTCTGGAAACACCATATATTTT.

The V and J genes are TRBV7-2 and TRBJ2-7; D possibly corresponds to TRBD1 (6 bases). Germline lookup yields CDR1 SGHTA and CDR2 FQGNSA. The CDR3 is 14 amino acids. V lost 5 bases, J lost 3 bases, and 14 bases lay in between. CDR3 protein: CASSPLTGHYEQYF. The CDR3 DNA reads TGTGCCAGCAGCCCCCTGACAGGACACTACGAGCAGTACTTC.

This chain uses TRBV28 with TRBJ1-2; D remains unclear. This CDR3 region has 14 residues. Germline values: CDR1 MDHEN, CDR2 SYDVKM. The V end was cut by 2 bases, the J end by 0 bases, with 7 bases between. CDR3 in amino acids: CASSLPLANYGYTF. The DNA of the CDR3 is TGTGCCAGCAGTTTACCGTTAGCTAACTATGGCTACACCTTC.

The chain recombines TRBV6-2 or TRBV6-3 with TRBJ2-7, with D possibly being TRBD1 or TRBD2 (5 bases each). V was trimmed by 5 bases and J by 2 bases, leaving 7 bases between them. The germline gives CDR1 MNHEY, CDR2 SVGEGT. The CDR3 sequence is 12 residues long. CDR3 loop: CASSQGAYEQYF. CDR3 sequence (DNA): TGTGCCAGCAGTCAGGGAGCCTACGAGCAGTACTTC.

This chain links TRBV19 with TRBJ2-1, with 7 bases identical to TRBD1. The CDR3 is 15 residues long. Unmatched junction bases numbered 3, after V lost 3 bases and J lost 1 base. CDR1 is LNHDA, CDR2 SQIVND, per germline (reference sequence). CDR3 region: CASSMGRGSYNEQFF. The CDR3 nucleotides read TGTGCCAGTAGTATGGGCAGGGGGTCCTACAATGAGCAGTTCTTC.